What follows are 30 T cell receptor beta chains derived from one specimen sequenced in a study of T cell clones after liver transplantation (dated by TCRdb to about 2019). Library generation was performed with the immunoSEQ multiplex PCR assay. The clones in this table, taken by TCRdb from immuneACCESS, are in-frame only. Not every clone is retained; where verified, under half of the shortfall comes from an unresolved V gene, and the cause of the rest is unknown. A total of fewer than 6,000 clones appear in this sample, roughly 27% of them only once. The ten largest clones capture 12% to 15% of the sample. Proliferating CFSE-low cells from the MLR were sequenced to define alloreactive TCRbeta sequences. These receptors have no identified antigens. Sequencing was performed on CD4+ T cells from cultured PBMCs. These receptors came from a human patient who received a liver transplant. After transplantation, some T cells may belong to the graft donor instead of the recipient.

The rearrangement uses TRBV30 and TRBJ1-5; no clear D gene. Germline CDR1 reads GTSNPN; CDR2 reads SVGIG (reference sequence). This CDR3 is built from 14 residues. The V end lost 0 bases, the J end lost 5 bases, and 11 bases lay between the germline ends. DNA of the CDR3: TGTGCCTGGAGTGTACCGCACGCAGATCAGCCCCAGCATTTT. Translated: CAWSVPHADQPQHF.

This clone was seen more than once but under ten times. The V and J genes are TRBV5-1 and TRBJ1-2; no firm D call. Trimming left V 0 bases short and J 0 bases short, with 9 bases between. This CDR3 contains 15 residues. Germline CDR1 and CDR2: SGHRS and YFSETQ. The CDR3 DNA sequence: TGCGCCAGCAGCTTGGATGGTTACACTAACTATGGCTACACCTTC. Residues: CASSLDGYTNYGYTF.

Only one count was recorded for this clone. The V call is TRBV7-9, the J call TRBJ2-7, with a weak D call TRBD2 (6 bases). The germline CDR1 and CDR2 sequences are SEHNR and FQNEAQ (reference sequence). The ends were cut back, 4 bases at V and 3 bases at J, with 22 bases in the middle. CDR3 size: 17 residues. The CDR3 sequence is CASSSKFRTSGVYEQYF. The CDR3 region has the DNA TGTGCCAGCAGCTCTAAATTCCGGACGTCGGGGGTCTACGAGCAGTACTTC.

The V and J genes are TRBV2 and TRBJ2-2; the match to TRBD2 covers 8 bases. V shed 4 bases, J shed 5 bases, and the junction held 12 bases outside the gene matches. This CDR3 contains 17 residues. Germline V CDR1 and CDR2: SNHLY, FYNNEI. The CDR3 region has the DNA TGTGCCAGCAGTGGGTTAGCCAAGCGGGGGAGGACCGGGGAGCTGTTTTTT. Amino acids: CASSGLAKRGRTGELFF. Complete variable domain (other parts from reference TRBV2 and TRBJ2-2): EPEVTQTPSHQVTQMGQEVILRCVPISNHLYFYWYRQILGQKVEFLVSFYNNEISEKSEIFDDQFSVERPDGSNFTLKIRSTKLEDSAMYFCASSGLAKRGRTGELFFGEGSRLTVL.

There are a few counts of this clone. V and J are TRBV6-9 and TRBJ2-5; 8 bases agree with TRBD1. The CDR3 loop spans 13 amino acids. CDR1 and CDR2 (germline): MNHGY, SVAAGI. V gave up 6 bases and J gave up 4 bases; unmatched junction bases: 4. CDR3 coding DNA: TGTGCCAGCAGAACCGGGACAGGAGAGACCCAGTACTTC. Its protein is CASRTGTGETQYF.

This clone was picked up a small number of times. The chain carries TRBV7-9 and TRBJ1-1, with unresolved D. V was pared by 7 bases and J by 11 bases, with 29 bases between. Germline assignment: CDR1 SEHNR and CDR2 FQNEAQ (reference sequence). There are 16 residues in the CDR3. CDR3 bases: TGTGCCAGCAACCCCCCCCCAACTGATTTTTATAGTGGGGCTTTCTTT. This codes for CASNPPPTDFYSGAFF.

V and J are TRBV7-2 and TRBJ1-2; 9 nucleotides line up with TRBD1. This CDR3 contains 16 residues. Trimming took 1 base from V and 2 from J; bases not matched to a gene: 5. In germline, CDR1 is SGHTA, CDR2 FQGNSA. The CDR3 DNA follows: TGTGCCAGCAGCTTAGGGACAGGGGACGCAAACTATGGCTACACCTTC. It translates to CASSLGTGDANYGYTF.

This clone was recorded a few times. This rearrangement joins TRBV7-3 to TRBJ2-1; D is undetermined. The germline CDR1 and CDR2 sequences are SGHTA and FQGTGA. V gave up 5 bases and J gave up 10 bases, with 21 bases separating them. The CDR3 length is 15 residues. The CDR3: CASSPLSSTPYEQFF. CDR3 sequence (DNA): TGTGCCAGCAGCCCTCTCTCTAGTACGCCCTACGAGCAGTTCTTC.

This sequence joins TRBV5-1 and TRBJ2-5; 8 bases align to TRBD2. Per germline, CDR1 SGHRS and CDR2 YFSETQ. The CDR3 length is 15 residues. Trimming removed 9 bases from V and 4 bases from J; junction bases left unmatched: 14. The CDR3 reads CATSSGSGGGETQYF. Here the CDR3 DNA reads TGCGCCACCTCAAGCGGGAGCGGTGGCGGAGAGACCCAGTACTTC.

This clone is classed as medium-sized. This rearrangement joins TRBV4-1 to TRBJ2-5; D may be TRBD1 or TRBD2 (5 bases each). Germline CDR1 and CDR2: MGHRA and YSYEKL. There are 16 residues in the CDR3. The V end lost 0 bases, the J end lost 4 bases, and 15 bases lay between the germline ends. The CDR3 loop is CASSQDGAGAGETQYF. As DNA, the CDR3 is TGCGCCAGCAGCCAAGATGGGGCCGGTGCGGGAGAGACCCAGTACTTC.

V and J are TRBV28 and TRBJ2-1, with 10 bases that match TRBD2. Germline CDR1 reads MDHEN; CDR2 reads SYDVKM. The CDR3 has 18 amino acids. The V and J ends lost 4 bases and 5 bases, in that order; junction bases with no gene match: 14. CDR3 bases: TGTGCCAGCAGTTCGTATGGCAGGGCAGCGGGAGGGGACAATGAGCAGTTCTTC. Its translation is CASSSYGRAAGGDNEQFF.

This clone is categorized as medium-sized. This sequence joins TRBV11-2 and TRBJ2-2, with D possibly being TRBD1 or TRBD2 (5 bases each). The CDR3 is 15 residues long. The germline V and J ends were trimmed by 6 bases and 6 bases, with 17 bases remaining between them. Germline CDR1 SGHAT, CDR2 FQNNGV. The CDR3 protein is CASSRQWGTAGELFF. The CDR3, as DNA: TGTGCCAGCAGTCGCCAGTGGGGGACGGCCGGGGAGCTGTTTTTT.

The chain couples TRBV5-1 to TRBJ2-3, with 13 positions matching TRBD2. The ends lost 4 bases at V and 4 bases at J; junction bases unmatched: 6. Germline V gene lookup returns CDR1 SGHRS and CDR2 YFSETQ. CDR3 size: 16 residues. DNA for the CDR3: TGCGCCAGCAGCGGGGGGACTAGCGGGGTTCCAGATACGCAGTATTTT. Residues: CASSGGTSGVPDTQYF. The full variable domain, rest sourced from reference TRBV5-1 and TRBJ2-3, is KAGVTQTPRYLIKTRGQQVTLSCSPISGHRSVSWYQQTPGQGLQFLFEYFSETQRNKGNFPGRFSGRQFSNSRSEMNVSTLELGDSALYLCASSGGTSGVPDTQYFGPGTRLTVL.

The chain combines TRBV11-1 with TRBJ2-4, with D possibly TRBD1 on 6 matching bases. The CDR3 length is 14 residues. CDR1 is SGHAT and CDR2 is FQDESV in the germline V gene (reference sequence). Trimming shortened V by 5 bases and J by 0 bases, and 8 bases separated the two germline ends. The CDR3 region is CASSAQGAKNIQYF. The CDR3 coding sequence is TGTGCCAGCAGCGCACAGGGAGCCAAAAACATTCAGTACTTC.

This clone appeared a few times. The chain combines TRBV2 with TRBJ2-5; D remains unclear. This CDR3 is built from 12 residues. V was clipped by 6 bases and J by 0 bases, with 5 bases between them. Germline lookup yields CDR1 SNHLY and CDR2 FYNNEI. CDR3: CASSGHQETQYF. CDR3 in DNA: TGTGCCAGCAGCGGGCACCAAGAGACCCAGTACTTC.

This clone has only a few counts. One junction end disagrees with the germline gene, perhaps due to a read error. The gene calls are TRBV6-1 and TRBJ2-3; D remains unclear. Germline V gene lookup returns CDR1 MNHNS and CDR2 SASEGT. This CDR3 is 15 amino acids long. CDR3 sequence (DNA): TGTGCCATCAGTGTTAATCCCCTTAGCAGAGATACGCAGTATTTT. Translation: CAISVNPLSRDTQYF.

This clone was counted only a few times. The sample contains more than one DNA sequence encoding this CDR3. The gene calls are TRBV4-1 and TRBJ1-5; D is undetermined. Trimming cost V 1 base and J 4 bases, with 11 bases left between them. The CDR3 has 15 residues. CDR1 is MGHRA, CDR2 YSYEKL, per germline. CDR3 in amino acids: CASSQATYQNQPQHF. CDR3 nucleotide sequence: TGCGCCAGCAGCCAAGCCACGTATCAAAATCAGCCCCAGCATTTT.

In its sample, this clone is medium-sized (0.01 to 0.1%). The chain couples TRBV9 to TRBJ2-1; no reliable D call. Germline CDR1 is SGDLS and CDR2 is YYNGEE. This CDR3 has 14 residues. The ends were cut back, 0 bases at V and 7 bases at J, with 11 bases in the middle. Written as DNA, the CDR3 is TGTGCCAGCAGCGTAGAACCCTACGTTAATGAGCAGTTCTTC. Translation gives CASSVEPYVNEQFF.

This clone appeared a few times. Here the CDR3 DNA reads TGTGCCAGCAGCTCCGGTCCCACCGGGGAGCTGTTTTTT. This gives the protein CASSSGPTGELFF. The chain employs TRBV11-3 and TRBJ2-2; no reliable D call. The germline gives CDR1 SGHNT, CDR2 YENEEA. V was trimmed by 4 bases and J by 4 bases, leaving 7 bases between them. CDR3 size: 13 residues.

CDR3 sequence reads: CASSGLRADTQYF. DNA for the CDR3: TGTGCCAGTAGTGGATTGAGGGCAGATACGCAGTATTTT. This chain uses TRBV19 with TRBJ2-3; the D gene is possibly TRBD2 (5 bases). The CDR3 is 13 residues long. The V gene's germline CDR1 is LNHDA and CDR2 SQIVND (reference sequence). Trimming shortened V by 5 bases and J by 4 bases, and 10 bases separated the two germline ends.

For the CDR3, the DNA is TGTGCCAGCACCCACCACAATACGCAGTATTTT. It is translated as CASTHHNTQYF. This sequence joins TRBV6-4 and TRBJ2-3; no clear D. The germline V gene has CDR1 MRHNA and CDR2 SNTAGT. The ends were cut back, 7 bases at V and 7 bases at J, with 9 bases in the middle. CDR3 length: 11 amino acids.

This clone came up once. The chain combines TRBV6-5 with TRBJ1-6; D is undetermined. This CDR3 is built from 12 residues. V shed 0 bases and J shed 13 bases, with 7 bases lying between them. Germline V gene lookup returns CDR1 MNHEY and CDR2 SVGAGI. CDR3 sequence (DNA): TGTGCCAGCAGTTACTCGAGCGGGCCCCTCCACTTT. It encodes CASSYSSGPLHF.

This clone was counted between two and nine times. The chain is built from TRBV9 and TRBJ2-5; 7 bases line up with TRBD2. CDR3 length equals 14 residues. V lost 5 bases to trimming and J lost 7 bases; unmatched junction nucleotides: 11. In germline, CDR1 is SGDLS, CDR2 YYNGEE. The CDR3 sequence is CASSPAGSVGTQYF. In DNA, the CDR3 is TGTGCCAGCAGTCCAGCGGGATCAGTGGGGACCCAGTACTTC.

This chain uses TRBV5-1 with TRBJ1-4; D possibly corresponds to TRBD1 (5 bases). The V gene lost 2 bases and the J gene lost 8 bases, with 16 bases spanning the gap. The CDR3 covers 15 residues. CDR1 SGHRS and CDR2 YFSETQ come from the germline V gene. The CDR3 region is CASSFSPQGHEKLFF. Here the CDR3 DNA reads TGCGCCAGCAGCTTTAGTCCGCAGGGTCACGAAAAACTGTTTTTT.

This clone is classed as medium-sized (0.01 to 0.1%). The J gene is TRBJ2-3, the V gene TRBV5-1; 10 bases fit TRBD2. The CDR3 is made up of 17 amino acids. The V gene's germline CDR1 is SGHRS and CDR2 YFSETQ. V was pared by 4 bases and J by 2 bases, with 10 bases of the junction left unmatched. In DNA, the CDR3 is TGCGCCAGCAGCCCAGTCGGGCTAGCGGGGGACACAGATACGCAGTATTTT. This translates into CASSPVGLAGDTDTQYF. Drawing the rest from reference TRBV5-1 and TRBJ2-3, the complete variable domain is KAGVTQTPRYLIKTRGQQVTLSCSPISGHRSVSWYQQTPGQGLQFLFEYFSETQRNKGNFPGRFSGRQFSNSRSEMNVSTLELGDSALYLCASSPVGLAGDTDTQYFGPGTRLTVL.

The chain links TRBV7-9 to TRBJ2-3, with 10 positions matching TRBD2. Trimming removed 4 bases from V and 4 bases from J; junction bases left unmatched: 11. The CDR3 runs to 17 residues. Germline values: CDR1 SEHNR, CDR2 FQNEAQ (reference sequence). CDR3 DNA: TGTGCCAGCAGCTCTCCAAGGCTAGCGGGGGTCGCAGATACGCAGTATTTT. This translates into CASSSPRLAGVADTQYF.

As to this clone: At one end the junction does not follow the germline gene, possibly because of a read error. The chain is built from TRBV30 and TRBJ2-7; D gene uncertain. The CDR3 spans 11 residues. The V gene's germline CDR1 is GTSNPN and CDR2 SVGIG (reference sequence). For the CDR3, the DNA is TGTGCCTCAGGACGCTCCGACGAGCAGTACTTC. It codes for CASGRSDEQYF.

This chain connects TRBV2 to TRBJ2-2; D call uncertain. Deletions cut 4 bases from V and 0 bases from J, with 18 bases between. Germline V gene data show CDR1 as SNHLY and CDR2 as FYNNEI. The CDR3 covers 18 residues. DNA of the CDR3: TGTGCCAGCAGTGGTGGCAGGTGGCTACGCGCGAACACCGGGGAGCTGTTTTTT. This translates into CASSGGRWLRANTGELFF. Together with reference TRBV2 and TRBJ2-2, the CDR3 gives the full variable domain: EPEVTQTPSHQVTQMGQEVILRCVPISNHLYFYWYRQILGQKVEFLVSFYNNEISEKSEIFDDQFSVERPDGSNFTLKIRSTKLEDSAMYFCASSGGRWLRANTGELFFGEGSRLTVL.

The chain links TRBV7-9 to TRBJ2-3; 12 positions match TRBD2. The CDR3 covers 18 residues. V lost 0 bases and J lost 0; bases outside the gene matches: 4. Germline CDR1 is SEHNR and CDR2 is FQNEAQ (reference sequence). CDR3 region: CASSLALGLAGSTDTQYF. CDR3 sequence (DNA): TGTGCCAGCAGCTTAGCGTTAGGACTAGCGGGGAGCACAGATACGCAGTATTTT.

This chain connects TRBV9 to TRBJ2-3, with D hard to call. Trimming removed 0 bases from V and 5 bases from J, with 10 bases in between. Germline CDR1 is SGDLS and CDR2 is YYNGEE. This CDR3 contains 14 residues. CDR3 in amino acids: CASSVAWVGDTQYF. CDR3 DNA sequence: TGTGCCAGCAGCGTAGCGTGGGTTGGAGATACGCAGTATTTT. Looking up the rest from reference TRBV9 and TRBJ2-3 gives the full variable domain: DSGVTQTPKHLITATGQRVTLRCSPRSGDLSVYWYQQSLDQGLQFLIQYYNGEERAKGNILERFSAQQFPDLHSELNLSSLELGDSALYFCASSVAWVGDTQYFGPGTRLTVL.